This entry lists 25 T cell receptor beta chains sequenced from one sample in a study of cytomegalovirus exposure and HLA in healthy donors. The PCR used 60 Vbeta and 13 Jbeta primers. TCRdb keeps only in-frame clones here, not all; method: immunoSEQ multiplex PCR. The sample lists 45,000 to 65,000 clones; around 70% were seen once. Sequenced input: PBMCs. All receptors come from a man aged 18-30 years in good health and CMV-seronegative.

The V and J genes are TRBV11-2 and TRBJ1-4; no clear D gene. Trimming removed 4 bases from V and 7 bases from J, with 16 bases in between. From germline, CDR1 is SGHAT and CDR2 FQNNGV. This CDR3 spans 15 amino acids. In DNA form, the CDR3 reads TGTGCCAGCAGCTCCAACCGGGGAAATAGTGAAAAACTGTTTTTT. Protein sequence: CASSSNRGNSEKLFF.

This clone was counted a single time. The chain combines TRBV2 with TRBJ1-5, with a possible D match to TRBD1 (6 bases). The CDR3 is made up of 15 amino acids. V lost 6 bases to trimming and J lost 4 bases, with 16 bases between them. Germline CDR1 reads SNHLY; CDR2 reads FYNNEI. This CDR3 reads CASRAVQGNNQPQHF. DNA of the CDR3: TGTGCCAGCAGAGCGGTACAGGGCAATAATCAGCCCCAGCATTTT.

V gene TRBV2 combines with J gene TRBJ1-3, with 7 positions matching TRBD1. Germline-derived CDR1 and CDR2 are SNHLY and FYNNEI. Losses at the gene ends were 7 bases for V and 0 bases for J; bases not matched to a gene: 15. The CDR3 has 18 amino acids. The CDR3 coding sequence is TGTGCCAGCATAGGCCCCCGGGACAGAAGACGCTCTGGAAACACCATATATTTT. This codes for CASIGPRDRRRSGNTIYF.

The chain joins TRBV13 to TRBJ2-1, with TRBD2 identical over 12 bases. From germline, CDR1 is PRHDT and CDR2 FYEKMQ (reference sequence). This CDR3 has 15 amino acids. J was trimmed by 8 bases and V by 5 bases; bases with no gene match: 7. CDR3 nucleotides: TGTGCCAGCAGCCCCTCGACTAGCGGGAGCGATGAGCAGTTCTTC. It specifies CASSPSTSGSDEQFF.

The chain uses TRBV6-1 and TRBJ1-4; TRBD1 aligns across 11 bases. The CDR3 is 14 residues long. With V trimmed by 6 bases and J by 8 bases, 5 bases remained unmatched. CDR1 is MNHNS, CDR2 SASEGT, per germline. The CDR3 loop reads CASSRDRGEEKLFF. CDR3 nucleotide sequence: TGTGCCAGCAGCCGGGACAGGGGGGAAGAAAAACTGTTTTTT.

The CDR3 protein is CASSLVQGAYNEQFF. The DNA for the CDR3 is TGTGCCAGCAGCTTAGTACAGGGGGCCTACAATGAGCAGTTCTTC. The gene calls are TRBV7-2 and TRBJ2-1; TRBD1 matches 8 bases. The CDR3 loop spans 15 amino acids. CDR1 and CDR2 from the germline V gene are SGHTA and FQGNSA. V lost 1 base, J lost 2 bases, and 1 base stayed unmatched.

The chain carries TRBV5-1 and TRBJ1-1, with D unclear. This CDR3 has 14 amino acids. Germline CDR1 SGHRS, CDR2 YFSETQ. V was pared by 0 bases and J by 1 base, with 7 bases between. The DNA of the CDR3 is TGCGCCAGCAGCTTGGCCCTGGCGAACACTGAAGCTTTCTTT. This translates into CASSLALANTEAFF.

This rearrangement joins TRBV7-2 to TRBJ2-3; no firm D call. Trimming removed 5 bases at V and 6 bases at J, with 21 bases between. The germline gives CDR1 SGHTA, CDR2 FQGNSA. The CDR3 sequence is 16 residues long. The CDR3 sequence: CASSLNPLGSTDTQYF. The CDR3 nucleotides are TGTGCCAGCAGCCTTAACCCCCTGGGCAGTACTGATACGCAGTATTTT.

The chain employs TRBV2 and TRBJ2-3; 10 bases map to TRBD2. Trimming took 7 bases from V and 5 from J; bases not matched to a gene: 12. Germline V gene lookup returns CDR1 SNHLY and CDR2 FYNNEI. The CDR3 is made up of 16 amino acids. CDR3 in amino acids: CASNRLASGSGDTQYF. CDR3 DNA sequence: TGTGCCAGCAACAGGCTGGCTAGCGGGAGTGGAGATACGCAGTATTTT.

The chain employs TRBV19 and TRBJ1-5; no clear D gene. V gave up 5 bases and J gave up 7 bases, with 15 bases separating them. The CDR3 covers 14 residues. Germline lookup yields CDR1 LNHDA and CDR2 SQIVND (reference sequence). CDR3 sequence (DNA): TGTGCCAGTAGTCGAGACATAACGTGGCAGCCCCAGCATTTT. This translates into CASSRDITWQPQHF.

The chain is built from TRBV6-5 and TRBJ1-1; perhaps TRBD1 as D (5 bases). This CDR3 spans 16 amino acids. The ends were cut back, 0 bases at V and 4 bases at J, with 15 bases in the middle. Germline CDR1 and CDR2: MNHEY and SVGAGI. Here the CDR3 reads CASSYSFLGGTTEAFF. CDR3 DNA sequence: TGTGCCAGCAGTTACTCGTTTCTAGGCGGGACCACTGAAGCTTTCTTT.

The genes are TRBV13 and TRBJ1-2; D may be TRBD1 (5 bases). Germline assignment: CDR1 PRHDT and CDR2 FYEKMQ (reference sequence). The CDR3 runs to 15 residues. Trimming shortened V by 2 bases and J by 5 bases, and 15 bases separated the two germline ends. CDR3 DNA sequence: TGTGCCAGCAGCTTAAATTCAGGGTTGAATTATGGCTACACCTTC. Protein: CASSLNSGLNYGYTF.

CDR3 sequence reads: CASSWGGGAAQPQHF. The CDR3 DNA follows: TGTGCCAGCAGCTGGGGCGGGGGGGCTGCCCAGCCCCAGCATTTT. The genes are TRBV7-9 and TRBJ1-5; D is perhaps TRBD1 (6 bases). The CDR3 runs 15 residues. Germline-derived CDR1 and CDR2 are SEHNR and FQNEAQ (reference sequence). V was clipped by 4 bases and J by 7 bases, with 17 bases between them.

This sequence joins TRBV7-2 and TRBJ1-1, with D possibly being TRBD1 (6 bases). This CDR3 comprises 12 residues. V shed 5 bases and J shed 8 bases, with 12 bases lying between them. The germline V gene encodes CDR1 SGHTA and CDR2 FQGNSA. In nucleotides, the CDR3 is TGTGCCAGCAGCCCGACAGGAAGAGAAGCTTTCTTT. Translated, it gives CASSPTGREAFF.

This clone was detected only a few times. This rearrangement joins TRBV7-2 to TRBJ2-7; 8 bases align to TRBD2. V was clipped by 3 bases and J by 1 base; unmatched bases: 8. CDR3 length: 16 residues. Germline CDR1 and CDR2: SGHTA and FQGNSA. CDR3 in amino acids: CASSFGGLAGSYEQYF. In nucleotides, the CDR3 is TGTGCCAGCAGCTTTGGGGGGCTAGCGGGTTCCTACGAGCAGTACTTC.

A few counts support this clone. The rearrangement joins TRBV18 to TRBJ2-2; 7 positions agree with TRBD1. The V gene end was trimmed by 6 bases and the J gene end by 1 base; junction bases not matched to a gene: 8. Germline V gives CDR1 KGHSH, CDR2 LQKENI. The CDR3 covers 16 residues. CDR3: CASSGQTTGNTGELFF. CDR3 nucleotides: TGTGCCAGCTCGGGACAGACGACAGGGAACACCGGGGAGCTGTTTTTT.

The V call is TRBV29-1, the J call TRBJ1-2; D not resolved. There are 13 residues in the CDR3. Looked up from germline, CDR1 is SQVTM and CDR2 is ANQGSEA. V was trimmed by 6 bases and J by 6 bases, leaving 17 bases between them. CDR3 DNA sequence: TGCAGCGTACTGCCCGCCCCATTAAATGGCTACACCTTC. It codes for CSVLPAPLNGYTF.

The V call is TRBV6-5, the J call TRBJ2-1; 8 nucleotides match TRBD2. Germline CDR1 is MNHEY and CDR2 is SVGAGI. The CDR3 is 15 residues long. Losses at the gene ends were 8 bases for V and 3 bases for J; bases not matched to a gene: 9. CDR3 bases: TGTGCCAGCTCTCGGGCGGGAGGCAACTACAATGAGCAGTTCTTC. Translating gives CASSRAGGNYNEQFF.

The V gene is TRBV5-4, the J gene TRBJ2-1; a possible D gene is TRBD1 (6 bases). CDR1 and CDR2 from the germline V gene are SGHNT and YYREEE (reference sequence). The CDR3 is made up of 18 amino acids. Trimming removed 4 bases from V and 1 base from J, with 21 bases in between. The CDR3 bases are TGTGCCAGCAGCGACCGTAAAAACAGGGCTGGGTCCTACAATGAGCAGTTCTTC. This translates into CASSDRKNRAGSYNEQFF.

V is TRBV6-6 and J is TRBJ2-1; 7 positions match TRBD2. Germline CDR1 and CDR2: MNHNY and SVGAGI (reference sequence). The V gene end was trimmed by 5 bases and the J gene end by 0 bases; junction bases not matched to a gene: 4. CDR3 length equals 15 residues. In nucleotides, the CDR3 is TGTGCCAGCAGTCCCCTAGCGGACTCCTACAATGAGCAGTTCTTC. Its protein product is CASSPLADSYNEQFF.

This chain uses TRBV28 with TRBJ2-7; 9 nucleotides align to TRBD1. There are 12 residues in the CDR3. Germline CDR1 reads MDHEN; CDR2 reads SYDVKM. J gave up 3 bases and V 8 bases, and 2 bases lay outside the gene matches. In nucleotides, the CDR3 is TGTGCCAGCGGGGGACAGGGCTACGAGCAGTACTTC. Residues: CASGGQGYEQYF.

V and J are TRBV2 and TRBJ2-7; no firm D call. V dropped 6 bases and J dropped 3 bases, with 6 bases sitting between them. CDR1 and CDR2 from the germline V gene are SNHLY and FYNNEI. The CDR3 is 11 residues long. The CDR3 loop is CASRTVYEQYF. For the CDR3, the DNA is TGTGCCAGCAGGACTGTCTACGAGCAGTACTTC.

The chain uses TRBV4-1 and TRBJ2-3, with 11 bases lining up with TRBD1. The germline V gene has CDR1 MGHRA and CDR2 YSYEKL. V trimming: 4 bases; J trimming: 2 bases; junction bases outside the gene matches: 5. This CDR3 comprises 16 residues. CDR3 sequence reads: CASSRGDRGTTDTQYF. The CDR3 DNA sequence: TGCGCCAGCAGCCGTGGGGACAGGGGGACCACAGATACGCAGTATTTT.

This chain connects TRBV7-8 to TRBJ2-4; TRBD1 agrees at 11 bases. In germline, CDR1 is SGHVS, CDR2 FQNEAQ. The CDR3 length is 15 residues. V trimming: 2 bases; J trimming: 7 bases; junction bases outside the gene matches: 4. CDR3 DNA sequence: TGTGCCAGCAGCTTACGCGGGACAGGGGGGAACATTCAGTACTTC. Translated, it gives CASSLRGTGGNIQYF. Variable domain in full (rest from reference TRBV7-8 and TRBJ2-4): GAGVSQSPRYKVAKRGQDVALRCDPISGHVSLFWYQQALGQGPEFLTYFQNEAQLDKSGLPSDRFFAERPEGSVSTLKIQRTQQEDSAVYLCASSLRGTGGNIQYFGAGTRLSVL.

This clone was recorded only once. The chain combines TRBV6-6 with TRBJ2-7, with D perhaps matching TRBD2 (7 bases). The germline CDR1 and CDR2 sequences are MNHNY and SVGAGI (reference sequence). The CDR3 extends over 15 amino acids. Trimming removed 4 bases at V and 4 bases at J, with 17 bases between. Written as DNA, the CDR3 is TGTGCCAGCAGTTCAGAACAGGGAGGGATTTACGAGCAGTACTTC. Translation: CASSSEQGGIYEQYF.